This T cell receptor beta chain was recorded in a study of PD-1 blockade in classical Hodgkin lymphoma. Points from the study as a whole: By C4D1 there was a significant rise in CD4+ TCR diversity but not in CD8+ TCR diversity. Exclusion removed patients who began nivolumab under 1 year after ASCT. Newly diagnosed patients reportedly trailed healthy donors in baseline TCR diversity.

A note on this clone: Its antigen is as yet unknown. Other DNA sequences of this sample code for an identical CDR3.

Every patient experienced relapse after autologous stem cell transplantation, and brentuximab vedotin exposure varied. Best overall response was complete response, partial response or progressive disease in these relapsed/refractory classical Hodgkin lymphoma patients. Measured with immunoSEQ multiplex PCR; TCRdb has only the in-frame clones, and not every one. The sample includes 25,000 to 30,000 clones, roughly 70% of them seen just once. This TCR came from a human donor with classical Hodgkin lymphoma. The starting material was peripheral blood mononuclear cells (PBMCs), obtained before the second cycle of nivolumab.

The CDR3 DNA is TGTGCCAGCAGGCTAACAGGGAACGGTGAAAAACTGTTTTTT. Residues: CASRLTGNGEKLFF. The chain employs TRBV6-5 and TRBJ1-4; D is possibly TRBD1 (6 bases). The V end was cut by 6 bases, the J end by 7 bases, with 15 bases between. CDR3 length equals 14 residues. Germline V gives CDR1 MNHEY, CDR2 SVGAGI.